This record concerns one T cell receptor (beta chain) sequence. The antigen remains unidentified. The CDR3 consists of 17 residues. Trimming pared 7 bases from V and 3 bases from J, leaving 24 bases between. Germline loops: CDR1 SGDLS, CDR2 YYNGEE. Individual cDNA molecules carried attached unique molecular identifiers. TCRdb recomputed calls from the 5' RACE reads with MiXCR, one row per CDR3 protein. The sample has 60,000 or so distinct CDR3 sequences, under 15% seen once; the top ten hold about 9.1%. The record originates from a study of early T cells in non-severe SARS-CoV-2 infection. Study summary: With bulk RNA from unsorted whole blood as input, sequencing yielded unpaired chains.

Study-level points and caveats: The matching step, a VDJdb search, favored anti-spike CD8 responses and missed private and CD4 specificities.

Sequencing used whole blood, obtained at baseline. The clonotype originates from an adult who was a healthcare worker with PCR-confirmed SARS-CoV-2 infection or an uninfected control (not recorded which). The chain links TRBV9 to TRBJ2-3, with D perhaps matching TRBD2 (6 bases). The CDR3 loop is CASAARRGGIGTDTQYF. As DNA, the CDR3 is TGTGCCAGCGCCGCTCGGCGGGGCGGAATAGGGACAGATACGCAGTATTTT.